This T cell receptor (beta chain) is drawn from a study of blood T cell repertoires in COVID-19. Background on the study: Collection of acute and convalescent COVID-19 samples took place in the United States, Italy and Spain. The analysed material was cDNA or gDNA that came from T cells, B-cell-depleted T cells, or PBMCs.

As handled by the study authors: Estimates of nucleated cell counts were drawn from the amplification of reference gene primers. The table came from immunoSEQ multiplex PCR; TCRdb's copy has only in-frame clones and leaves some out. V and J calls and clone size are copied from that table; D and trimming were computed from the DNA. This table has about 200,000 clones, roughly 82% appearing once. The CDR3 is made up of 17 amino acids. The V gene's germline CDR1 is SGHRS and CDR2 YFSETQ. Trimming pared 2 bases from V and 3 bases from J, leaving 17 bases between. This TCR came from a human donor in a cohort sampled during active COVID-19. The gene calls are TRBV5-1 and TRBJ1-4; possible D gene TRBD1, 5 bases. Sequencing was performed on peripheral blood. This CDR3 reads CASSFLPPTGSNEKLFF. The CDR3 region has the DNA TGCGCCAGCAGCTTCTTACCCCCCACAGGATCTAATGAAAAACTGTTTTTT.